The 4 T cell receptor beta chains given below trace back to one sample, sequenced in a study of regulatory T cells in long-lasting Graves disease. Sample time point: newly diagnosed GD, antithyroid drugs for less than 3 months. Following extraction of RNA from PBMCs, that RNA was used to make the TCR library. CDR3 regions were amplified by Arm-PCR using iRepertoire HTBI primers to build TCR beta libraries. Using its own MiXCR run on the multiplex PCR reads, TCRdb lists one record per CDR3 protein. The table has roughly 500,000 distinct CDR3 sequences, about 15% seen once. These same data were also listed under a study on T cells in Graves' hyperthyroidism and ophthalmopathy.

Sequencing used peripheral blood mononuclear cells (PBMCs), obtained at new diagnosis, from a patient treated with antithyroid drugs. The origin of the receptors is a woman aged 45 to 65 with Graves disease.

The sample holds a few counts of this clonotype. The chain employs TRBV14 and TRBJ2-4; the D gene could be TRBD1 or TRBD2 (6 bases each). V was pared by 2 bases and J by 6 bases, with 20 bases between. The CDR3 is 17 residues long. The germline V gene has CDR1 SGHDN and CDR2 FVKESK. The CDR3 DNA follows: TGTGCCAGCAGCCAAAGAAGGGGGGCAGGGGCAAGAAACATTCAGTACTTC. This gives the protein CASSQRRGAGARNIQYF.

This chain links TRBV15 with TRBJ2-1; 10 bases align to TRBD2. The V gene's germline CDR1 is LNHNV and CDR2 YYDKDF (reference sequence). The CDR3 is made up of 19 amino acids. The V segment lost 0 bases and the J segment 2 bases; nucleotides outside the gene matches: 10. For the CDR3, the DNA is TGTGCCACCAGCAGAGATGGCGGGCTAGCGGGAGCCCCCTACAATGAGCAGTTCTTC. This translates into CATSRDGGLAGAPYNEQFF.

This clonotype has ten or more counts. V is TRBV20-1 and J is TRBJ2-1, with D possibly matching TRBD1 (6 bases). This CDR3 comprises 13 residues. Trimming removed 3 bases at V and 9 bases at J, with 15 bases between. CDR1 and CDR2 (germline): DFQATT, SNEGSKA (reference sequence). CDR3 in DNA: TGCAGTGCTAGCCGGGACACTTTCAGTGAGCAGTTCTTC. It is translated as CSASRDTFSEQFF.

There are many counts of this clonotype. The genes are TRBV5-1 and TRBJ2-3; the D gene is possibly TRBD2 (5 bases). The CDR3 spans 15 residues. V was cut by 0 bases and J by 0 bases, with 8 bases left in between. Germline V gene lookup returns CDR1 SGHRS and CDR2 YFSETQ. In DNA form, the CDR3 reads TGCGCCAGCAGCTTGGGCGGGCAGAGCACAGATACGCAGTATTTT. It specifies CASSLGGQSTDTQYF.